One sample yielded the 10 T cell receptor beta chains listed below, sequenced in a study of response to subunit inactivated influenza vaccine. TCRdb passed the RT-PCR reads through MiXCR, listing each CDR3 protein once. The profile shows roughly 790,000 distinct CDR3 sequences, 21% of them singletons. The specimen was PBMCs from blood, collected 4 to 6 days after vaccination. The source of these receptors is a man between 45 and 60 years old who received an inactivated influenza vaccine.

The rearrangement joins TRBV20-1 to TRBJ2-7, with 8 bases that match TRBD2. The V and J ends lost 3 bases and 5 bases, in that order; junction bases with no gene match: 15. Germline loops: CDR1 DFQATT, CDR2 SNEGSKA (reference sequence). CDR3 length: 16 residues. The CDR3 DNA reads TGCAGTGCTAGTGGGGTAGCGGGGACCCCGGGTAACGAGCAGTACTTC. It codes for CSASGVAGTPGNEQYF.

The V gene is TRBV7-9, the J gene TRBJ2-3; either TRBD1 or TRBD2 may supply D (7 bases each). Germline CDR1 SEHNR, CDR2 FQNEAQ (reference sequence). Deletions cut 5 bases from V and 5 bases from J, with 20 bases between. The CDR3 has 16 residues. As DNA, the CDR3 is TGTGCCAGCAGCGCCAGGGGGGGGGACAGACGAGATACGCAGTATTTT. Protein product: CASSARGGDRRDTQYF.

The V gene is TRBV24-1, the J gene TRBJ1-2, with 9 bases identical to TRBD1. CDR1 and CDR2 (germline): KGHDR, SFDVKD. This CDR3 has 14 amino acids. V was pared by 2 bases and J by 8 bases, with 5 bases of the junction left unmatched. CDR3 protein: CATSDSRTGDGYTF. Here the CDR3 DNA reads TGTGCCACCAGTGATTCGAGGACAGGGGACGGCTACACCTTC.

This chain connects TRBV6-4 to TRBJ2-2, with TRBD1 matching over 8 bases. Germline V gene sequence: CDR1 MRHNA, CDR2 SNTAGT. V lost 7 bases to trimming and J lost 0 bases; unmatched junction nucleotides: 1. This CDR3 region has 14 residues. The CDR3 sequence is CASKGQANTGELFF. The CDR3 bases are TGTGCCAGCAAGGGACAGGCGAACACCGGGGAGCTGTTTTTT.

This chain connects TRBV6-1 to TRBJ1-5; weak D call: TRBD1 (6 bases). The germline V and J ends were trimmed by 7 bases and 0 bases, with 13 bases remaining between them. The CDR3 consists of 15 residues. CDR1 MNHNS and CDR2 SASEGT come from the germline V gene. The CDR3 DNA reads as TGTGCCAGCACGAAACAGGGTTATAGCAATCAGCCCCAGCATTTT. As protein: CASTKQGYSNQPQHF.

This sequence joins TRBV10-3 and TRBJ2-1; D perhaps matches TRBD2 (6 bases). The V end lost 11 bases, the J end lost 0 bases, and 26 bases lay between the germline ends. CDR1 is ENHRY, CDR2 SYGVKD, per germline. The CDR3 has 18 amino acids. CDR3 DNA: TGTGCCGCCGGTCCGGGACTTAACCCTAGGAGCTCCTACAATGAGCAGTTCTTC. Its translation: CAAGPGLNPRSSYNEQFF.

This clonotype was detected a few times. The genes are TRBV24-1 and TRBJ2-3, with TRBD2 identical over 10 bases. The germline gives CDR1 KGHDR, CDR2 SFDVKD. The CDR3 loop spans 17 amino acids. Germline trimming cut 1 base from V and 2 bases from J; bases unmatched to any gene: 5. CDR3 nucleotide sequence: TGTGCCACCAGTGATTTACAACTAGCGGGGACCACAGATACGCAGTATTTT. Its protein is CATSDLQLAGTTDTQYF.

This clonotype was detected a few times. Here the CDR3 reads CASRDYNYGYTF. The CDR3 DNA follows: TGTGCCAGCAGAGATTATAACTATGGCTACACCTTC. The chain uses TRBV3-1 and TRBJ1-2, with D hard to call. Between the trimmed V and J ends, which lost 6 bases and 1 base, there was a span of 6 bases. The CDR3 covers 12 residues. Germline CDR1 and CDR2: LGHDT and YNNKEL (reference sequence).

The chain recombines TRBV24-1 with TRBJ2-6; D is uncertain. Looked up from germline, CDR1 is KGHDR and CDR2 is SFDVKD. Trimming took 3 bases from V and 0 from J, leaving 5 bases between them. CDR3 length equals 15 residues. The CDR3 DNA reads TGTGCCACCAGTGATAAGGCCTCTGGGGCCAACGTCCTGACTTTC. Translated, it gives CATSDKASGANVLTF.

The gene calls are TRBV7-2 and TRBJ2-1; the D is unclear. The germline V and J ends were trimmed by 7 bases and 0 bases, with 13 bases remaining between them. CDR3 length equals 15 residues. CDR1 and CDR2 from the germline V gene are SGHTA and FQGNSA. The CDR3 region is CASTPDSYSYNEQFF. In nucleotides, the CDR3 is TGTGCCAGCACCCCCGATTCGTACTCCTACAATGAGCAGTTCTTC. Together with reference TRBV7-2 and TRBJ2-1, the CDR3 gives the full variable domain: GAGVSQSPSNKVTEKGKDVELRCDPISGHTALYWYRQSLGQGLEFLIYFQGNSAPDKSGLPSDRFSAERTGGSVSTLTIQRTQQEDSAVYLCASTPDSYSYNEQFFGPGTRLTVL.